The clone carrying this T cell receptor beta chain was observed a handful of times. The antigen remains unidentified. MiXCR, applied by TCRdb to the reads, yields one record per CDR3 protein. The repertoire holds roughly 310,000 distinct CDR3 sequences, with under 35% as singletons. These data are taken from a study of T cell repertoires in cytomegalovirus infection. With 5 bases clipped from V and 2 bases from J, the junction kept 8 bases outside the gene matches. The CDR3 runs 15 residues. Germline V gives CDR1 SNHLY, CDR2 FYNNEI. The TCR sequence derives from a human donor in good health (CMV status not recorded). Some clones in this sample may be carry-over from other donors' samples. This chain connects TRBV2 to TRBJ1-1, with 7 bases aligning to TRBD1. The sequencing here drew on cultured PBMCs, taken from culture after CMV antigen stimulation. The CDR3 loop reads CASSPRQGVNTEAFF. The CDR3 DNA sequence: TGTGCCAGCAGTCCCCGGCAGGGGGTAAACACTGAAGCTTTCTTT.